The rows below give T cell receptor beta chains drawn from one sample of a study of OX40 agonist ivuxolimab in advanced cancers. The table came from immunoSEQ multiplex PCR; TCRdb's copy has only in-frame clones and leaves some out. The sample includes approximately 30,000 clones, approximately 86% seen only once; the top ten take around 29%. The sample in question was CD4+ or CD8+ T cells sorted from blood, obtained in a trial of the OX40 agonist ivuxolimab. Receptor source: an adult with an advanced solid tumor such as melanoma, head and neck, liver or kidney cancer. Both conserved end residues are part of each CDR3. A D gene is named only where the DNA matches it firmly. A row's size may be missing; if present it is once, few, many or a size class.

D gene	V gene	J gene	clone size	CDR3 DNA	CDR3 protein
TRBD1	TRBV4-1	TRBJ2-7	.	TGCGCCAGCAGCCAAGATCCGCAGGGGGCTGTATCCTACGAGCAGTACTTC	CASSQDPQGAVSYEQYF
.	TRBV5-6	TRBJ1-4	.	TGTGCCAGCAGCTTGGGATTGCCGGCTAATGAAAAACTGTTTTTT	CASSLGLPANEKLFF
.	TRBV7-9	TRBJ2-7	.	TGTGCCAGCAGCTCCATGGAAACAGGGTCCTACGAGCAGTACTTC	CASSSMETGSYEQYF
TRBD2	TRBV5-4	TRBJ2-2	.	TGTGCCAGCAGCTTGGAGGCTAGCGGGAAAGAGCTGTTTTTT	CASSLEASGKELFF
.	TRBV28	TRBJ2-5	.	TGTGCCAGCAGGAACGGACTGACGGCGGAGACCCAGTACTTC	CASRNGLTAETQYF
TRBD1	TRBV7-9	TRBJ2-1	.	TGTGCCAGCAGCTTCAGTACAGGGGGCATGGATGAGCAGTTCTTC	CASSFSTGGMDEQFF
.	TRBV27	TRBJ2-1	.	TGTGCCAGCAGTTTCCTCGGGCCAGTAAATGAGCAGTTCTTC	CASSFLGPVNEQFF
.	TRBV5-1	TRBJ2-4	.	TGCGCCAGCAGCTTTGCAGTAGGGGATATATCCAAAAACATTCAGTACTTC	CASSFAVGDISKNIQYF
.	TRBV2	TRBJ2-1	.	TGTGCCAGCAGTGAACAAGCGGGTTTATCCTACAATGAGCAGTTCTTC	CASSEQAGLSYNEQFF
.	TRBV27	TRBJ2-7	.	TGTGCCAGCAGTTTGGGTAGCGGCTACGAGCAGTACTTC	CASSLGSGYEQYF
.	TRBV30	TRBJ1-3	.	TGTGCCTGGAGTGCAGGAAGCTCTGGAAACACCATATATTTT	CAWSAGSSGNTIYF
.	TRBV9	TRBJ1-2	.	TGTGCCAGCAGCGACTACAGGGATGGCTACACCTTC	CASSDYRDGYTF
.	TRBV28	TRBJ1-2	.	TGTGCCAGCAGTTTGCTGGGACCGCCGTCGGACTATGGCTACACCTTC	CASSLLGPPSDYGYTF
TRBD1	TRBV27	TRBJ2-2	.	TGTGCCAGCCGGCAGGGGGCGTGGACCGGGGAGCTGTTTTTT	CASRQGAWTGELFF
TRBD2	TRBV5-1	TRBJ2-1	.	TGCGCCAGCAGCAGAACTAGCGGGAGATACAATGAGCAGTTCTTC	CASSRTSGRYNEQFF
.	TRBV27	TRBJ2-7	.	TGTGCCAGCAGTTTATCCCAGAGTAGGTCTTACGAGCAGTACTTC	CASSLSQSRSYEQYF
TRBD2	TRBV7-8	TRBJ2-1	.	TGTGCCAGCAGCTCTAGGGGCCTAGCGGGAGTGAATGAGCAGTTCTTC	CASSSRGLAGVNEQFF
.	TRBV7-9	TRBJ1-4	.	TGTGCCAGCAGGATACAGGGCGGTGAAAAACTGTTTTTT	CASRIQGGEKLFF
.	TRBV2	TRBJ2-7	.	TGTGCCAGCAGGAGGACAGAGAGTTACGAGCAGTACTTC	CASRRTESYEQYF
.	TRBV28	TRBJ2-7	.	TGTGCCAGCAGTTCCCAAAGTTACGAGCAGTACTTC	CASSSQSYEQYF
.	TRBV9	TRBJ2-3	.	TGTGCCAGCAGCGGGAGCACAGATACGCAGTATTTT	CASSGSTDTQYF
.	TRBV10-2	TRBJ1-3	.	TGCGCCAGCAGAGGGACGGAGACAAACACCATATATTTT	CASRGTETNTIYF
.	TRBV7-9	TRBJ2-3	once	TGTGCCAGCAGCTTAGGGACTCCCACAGATACGCAGTATTTT	CASSLGTPTDTQYF
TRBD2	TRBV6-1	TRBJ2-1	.	TGTGCCAGCAGTGAAGATTTCGGACTAGCGGACTACAATGAGCAGTTCTTC	CASSEDFGLADYNEQFF
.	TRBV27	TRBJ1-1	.	TGTGCCAGCAGTTTCCAGGGGTGGACTGAAGCTTTCTTT	CASSFQGWTEAFF
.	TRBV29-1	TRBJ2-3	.	TGCAGCTCCCGGGGCGGAAACACAGATACGCAGTATTTT	CSSRGGNTDTQYF
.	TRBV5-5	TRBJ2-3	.	TGTGCCAGCAGCTTGGTCCTAAGGGAAGCGCCAAGCACAGATACGCAGTATTTT	CASSLVLREAPSTDTQYF
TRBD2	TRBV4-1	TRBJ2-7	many	TGCGCCAGCAGCCAAGATGAGCTGGGGGGGAACGAGCAGTACTTC	CASSQDELGGNEQYF
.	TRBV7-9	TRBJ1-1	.	TGTGCCAGCAGCTCAACGGACGGGGTCACTGAAGCTTTCTTT	CASSSTDGVTEAFF
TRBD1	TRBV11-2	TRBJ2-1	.	TGTGCCAGCAGCGGACGGGACAGGGATAGCAATGAGCAGTTCTTC	CASSGRDRDSNEQFF
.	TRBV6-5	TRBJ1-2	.	TGTGCCAGCAGTTACTCAACAGACGTCTATGGCTACACCTTC	CASSYSTDVYGYTF
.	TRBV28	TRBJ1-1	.	TGTGCCAGCAGTTTCCGGGTTGAGGACACTGAAGCTTTCTTT	CASSFRVEDTEAFF
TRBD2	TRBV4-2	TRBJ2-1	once	TGTGCCAGCAGCCAAGATTGGCTAGCGGGAACCTACAATGAGCAGTTCTTC	CASSQDWLAGTYNEQFF
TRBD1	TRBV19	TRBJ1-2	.	TGTGCCAGTTCAGGACAGGGACCGCTAAGTATTTTC	CASSGQGPLSIF
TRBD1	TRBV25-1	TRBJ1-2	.	TGTGCCAGCAGTTTGCAGGGGGCTCGGGGCTACACCTTC	CASSLQGARGYTF
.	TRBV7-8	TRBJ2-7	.	TGTGCCAGCAGCTCCCGCGGGACCTACGAGCAGTACTTC	CASSSRGTYEQYF
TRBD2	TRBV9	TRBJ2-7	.	TGTGCCAGCAGCGCGGGACTAGCGCCATCCTACGAGCAGTACTTC	CASSAGLAPSYEQYF
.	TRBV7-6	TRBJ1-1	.	TGTGCCAGCAGCTTCGGGGCAATACACACTGAAGCTTTCTTT	CASSFGAIHTEAFF